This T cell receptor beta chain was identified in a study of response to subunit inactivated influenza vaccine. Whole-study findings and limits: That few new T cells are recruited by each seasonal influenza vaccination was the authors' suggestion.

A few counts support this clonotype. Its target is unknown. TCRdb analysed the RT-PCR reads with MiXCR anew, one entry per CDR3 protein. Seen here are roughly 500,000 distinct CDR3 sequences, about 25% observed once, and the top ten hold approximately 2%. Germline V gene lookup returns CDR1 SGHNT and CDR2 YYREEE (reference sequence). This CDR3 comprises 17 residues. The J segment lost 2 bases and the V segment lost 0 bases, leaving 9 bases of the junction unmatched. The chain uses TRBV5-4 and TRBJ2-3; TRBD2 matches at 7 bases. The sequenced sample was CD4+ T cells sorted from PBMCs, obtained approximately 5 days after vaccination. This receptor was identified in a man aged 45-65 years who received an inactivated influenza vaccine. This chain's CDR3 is CASSLERRTRDTDTQYF. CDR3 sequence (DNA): TGTGCCAGCAGCTTGGAGCGACGGACTAGAGACACAGATACGCAGTATTTT. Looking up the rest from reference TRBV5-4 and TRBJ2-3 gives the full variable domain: ETGVTQSPTHLIKTRGQQVTLRCSSQSGHNTVSWYQQALGQGPQFIFQYYREEENGRGNFPPRFSGLQFPNYSSELNVNALELDDSALYLCASSLERRTRDTDTQYFGPGTRLTVL.